This T cell receptor (beta chain) was sequenced for a study of PD-L1 blockade in urothelial cancer. Study details: About 90% of the roughly 29 patients were males with bladder-origin urothelial cancer. There were a median of approximately 130,000 T cells in blood samples.

This clone has a handful of counts. Libraries were prepared by immunoSEQ multiplex PCR; TCRdb keeps only in-frame clonotypes and omits some of them. The sample yields 45,000 to 55,000 clones, under 85% seen once. The CDR3 consists of 15 residues. Germline V gene lookup returns CDR1 LNHDA and CDR2 SQIVND (reference sequence). V was pared by 0 bases and J by 4 bases, with 10 bases between. Time point indicated: peripheral blood 6 weeks after treatment start. Patients' cancers were locally advanced or metastatic urothelial carcinomas. Sample: PBMCs, taken around atezolizumab (anti-PD-L1) treatment. The chain uses TRBV19 and TRBJ1-5; D gene ambiguous. This clonotype originated in a man aged 50 or older with urothelial cancer. The CDR3 DNA follows: TGTGCCAGTAGTATAGATATAGGCGGAAATCAGCCCCAGCATTTT. As protein: CASSIDIGGNQPQHF.